The subject of this entry is one TCR beta chain. This entry belongs to a study of blood T cell repertoires in COVID-19. Trimming pared 0 bases from V and 0 bases from J, leaving 35 bases between. The CDR3 runs 24 residues. Per the germline V gene, CDR1 is LGHDT and CDR2 is YNNKEL (reference sequence). TCRdb's copy holds only in-frame clones and misses some; the assay was immunoSEQ multiplex PCR. The table has a few hundred thousand clones, roughly 90% seen once. This sequence was found in a woman in her 30s who had recovered from COVID-19. The chain joins TRBV3-1 (or the pseudogene TRBV3-2) to TRBJ2-5; a possible D gene is TRBD2 (7 bases). Input material: PBMCs or T cells enriched from blood (not recorded which). In DNA form, the CDR3 reads TGTGCCAGCAGCCAAGATGGGGGGAAATATACGCGGGGGCTCCTTAACGTGTACCAAGAGACCCAGTACTTC. As protein: CASSQDGGKYTRGLLNVYQETQYF.